The sequence of this T cell receptor beta chain was determined in a study of cytomegalovirus exposure and HLA in healthy donors. The overall study: Among approximately 390 genotyped donors, roughly 81% fell in the Caucasian-associated ancestry cluster. General study results and limits: Earlier analysis found most TCR beta V segments productive about 87% or about 30% of the time. In a later analysis, TCR association rates varied by HLA locus: DRB1 most, HLA-C fewest. Some V segments, TRBV6-2 and TRBV6-3 among them, were indistinguishable and were therefore excluded.

This CDR3 region has 14 residues. The V gene's germline CDR1 is SGHTA and CDR2 FQGTGA. Trimming cost V 7 bases and J 6 bases, with 16 bases left between them. PCR amplification relied on 60 Vbeta primers (plus 13 Jbeta primers). TCRdb's table, derived via immunoSEQ multiplex PCR, lists solely in-frame clones and lacks some. The repertoire includes around 100,000 clones, 76% of them detected once, and over 15% sits in the top ten. Concerning this clone itself: The antigen is not known.

The sequence was collected from a woman aged 55-69 years in good health and CMV-seropositive. Specimen: PBMCs. The gene calls are TRBV7-3 and TRBJ2-1; D is possibly TRBD2 (6 bases). DNA for the CDR3: TGTGCCAGCACCCGGGAGAGGAGGCGCAATGAGCAGTTCTTC. Amino acids: CASTRERRRNEQFF.